This entry features one T cell receptor beta chain sequence. Trimming at V came to 4 bases and at J to 6 bases, leaving 7 bases not matched to a gene. The CDR3 sequence is 15 residues long. Germline V gene sequence: CDR1 SGHNT, CDR2 YYREEE (reference sequence). The sample is drawn from a study of blood T cell repertoires in COVID-19. Study-wide background: The United States, Italy and Spain were the sources of the acute and convalescent COVID-19 samples.

The method was immunoSEQ multiplex PCR; TCRdb's version includes in-frame clones alone and lacks a portion of them. The sample has fewer than 80,000 clones, nearly 90% seen once. The receptor was derived from a woman aged 45-60 years with active COVID-19. Sequenced input: peripheral blood. This chain joins TRBV5-4 and TRBJ2-7; 13 bases are shared with TRBD2. The DNA of the CDR3 is TGTGCCAGCAGCCCGCCGGGACTAGCGGGACTCGAGCAGTACTTC. Translating gives CASSPPGLAGLEQYF.